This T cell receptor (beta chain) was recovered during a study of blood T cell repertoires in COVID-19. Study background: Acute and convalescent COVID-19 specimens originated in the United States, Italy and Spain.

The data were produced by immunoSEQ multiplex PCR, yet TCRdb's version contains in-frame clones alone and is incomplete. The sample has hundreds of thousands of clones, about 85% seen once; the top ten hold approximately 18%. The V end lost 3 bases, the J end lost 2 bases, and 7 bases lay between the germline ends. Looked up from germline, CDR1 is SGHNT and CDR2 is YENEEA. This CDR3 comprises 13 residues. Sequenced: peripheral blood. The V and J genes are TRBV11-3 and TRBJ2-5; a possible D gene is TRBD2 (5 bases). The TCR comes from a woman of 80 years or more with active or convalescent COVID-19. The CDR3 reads CASSFSVQETQYF. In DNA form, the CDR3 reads TGTGCCAGCAGCTTTAGCGTTCAAGAGACCCAGTACTTC.